The 29 T cell receptor beta chains below all came from one sample that was sequenced in a study of CD8+ T cells in alopecia areata. The sequencing template was cDNA reverse transcribed from extracted RNA. Profiling relied on immunoSEQ multiplex PCR, and the TCRdb table lists in-frame clones only, not all of them. There are some 150,000 clones in the sample; around 71% occur only once, and over 9.5% lies in the top ten. The specimen comprised CD8+ T cells sorted from blood, sampled at week 0. The receptors originated from a human donor with alopecia areata.

This chain uses TRBV29-1 with TRBJ2-7, with D perhaps TRBD1 (6 bases). The CDR3 is made up of 12 amino acids. The V gene's germline CDR1 is SQVTM and CDR2 ANQGSEA. The V gene lost 7 bases and the J gene lost 3 bases, with 13 bases spanning the gap. CDR3 nucleotides: TGCAGCGGGTTAACAGGGATCTACGAGCAGTACTTC. This sequence encodes CSGLTGIYEQYF.

V and J are TRBV5-1 and TRBJ2-5, with TRBD1 matching 11 bases. The trim removed 4 bases at V and 1 base at J, leaving 9 bases unmatched. CDR1 is SGHRS and CDR2 is YFSETQ in the germline V gene. This CDR3 is built from 17 residues. The CDR3 here is CASSQTGTGGLQETQYF. In DNA, the CDR3 is TGCGCCAGCAGCCAAACCGGGACAGGGGGGCTCCAAGAGACCCAGTACTTC.

This clone was observed a handful of times. The chain is built from TRBV29-1 and TRBJ1-1; TRBD1 matches 9 bases. Germline V gene lookup returns CDR1 SQVTM and CDR2 ANQGSEA. The CDR3 covers 13 residues. V shed 1 base, J shed 3 bases, and the junction held 0 bases outside the gene matches. Here the CDR3 DNA reads TGCAGCGTTGAAGGGACAGGGGACACTGAAGCTTTCTTT. Its translation is CSVEGTGDTEAFF.

CDR3 DNA: TGTGCCAGCAGTGAGCCCGTTAGCGGGGGGGCCTACAATGAGCAGTTCTTC. Amino acids: CASSEPVSGGAYNEQFF. The chain employs TRBV2 and TRBJ2-1, with TRBD2 identical over 11 bases. The CDR3 runs 17 residues. V shed 3 bases and J 2 bases; nucleotides not matched to a gene: 6. Germline loops: CDR1 SNHLY, CDR2 FYNNEI.

As for this clone: Distinct nucleotide sequences in the sample also encode this CDR3. V is TRBV5-1 and J is TRBJ2-3; no clear D. Germline CDR1 and CDR2: SGHRS and YFSETQ. CDR3 length: 13 amino acids. Between the trimmed V and J ends, which lost 0 bases and 1 base, there was a span of 3 bases. The CDR3 loop is CASSLGGTDTQYF. Here the CDR3 DNA reads TGCGCCAGCAGCTTGGGGGGCACAGATACGCAGTATTTT.

In this sample, this clone turned up once. As DNA, the CDR3 is TGCGCCAGCAGCGCAATCCAATCAAGACAGGATCTCTATGGCTACACCTTC. Its protein product is CASSAIQSRQDLYGYTF. The chain joins TRBV4-1 to TRBJ1-2; perhaps TRBD1 as D (6 bases). CDR3 length: 17 residues. Germline V lookup: CDR1 MGHRA, CDR2 YSYEKL. V lost 5 bases and J lost 4, with 23 bases in between.

This clone was seen a handful of times. CDR3 region: CASMWTGDTIYF. The CDR3 DNA is TGTGCCAGCATGTGGACGGGGGACACCATATATTTT. This chain connects TRBV7-9 to TRBJ1-3, with a weak D call TRBD1 (5 bases). The length of the CDR3 is 12 residues. Trimming took 7 bases from V and 8 from J, leaving 12 bases between them. Looked up from germline, CDR1 is SEHNR and CDR2 is FQNEAQ (reference sequence).

V gene TRBV30 combines with J gene TRBJ2-1; D might be TRBD1 (5 bases). This CDR3 spans 11 amino acids. The V end was cut by 8 bases, the J end by 5 bases, with 10 bases between. Per germline, CDR1 GTSNPN and CDR2 SVGIG (reference sequence). CDR3 nucleotides: TGTGCCCTAGACAGAGACAATGAGCAGTTCTTC. It is translated as CALDRDNEQFF.

V is TRBV27 and J is TRBJ2-7; 8 bases are a match to TRBD1. The V segment lost 6 bases and the J segment 3 bases; nucleotides outside the gene matches: 10. The germline CDR1 and CDR2 sequences are MNHEY and SMNVEV (reference sequence). The CDR3 spans 15 residues. The CDR3 nucleotides read TGTGCCAGCAGCCCCCGGGACAGGCCTTACTACGAGCAGTACTTC. This encodes CASSPRDRPYYEQYF.

The chain combines TRBV30 with TRBJ2-7, with 9 bases matching TRBD2. The germline CDR1 and CDR2 sequences are GTSNPN and SVGIG (reference sequence). The CDR3 length is 13 residues. Unmatched junction bases numbered 4, after V lost 4 bases and J lost 3 bases. The CDR3 is CAWNSGGVYEQYF. The CDR3 bases are TGTGCCTGGAATAGCGGGGGTGTCTACGAGCAGTACTTC.

Points on this clone: Within the sample, other DNA sequences also encode this same CDR3. This rearrangement joins TRBV5-1 to TRBJ2-7; D might be TRBD2 (5 bases). Trimming took off 2 bases at V and 0 bases at J, with 6 bases between the two ends. Germline V CDR1 and CDR2: SGHRS, YFSETQ. The CDR3 totals 13 residues. The CDR3: CASSFGSSYEQYF. As DNA, the CDR3 is TGCGCCAGCAGCTTTGGGAGCTCCTACGAGCAGTACTTC.

This clone was detected only a few times. CDR3 protein: CASTKRGGYNEQFF. CDR3 in DNA: TGTGCCAGTACTAAACGGGGGGGCTACAATGAGCAGTTCTTC. The chain employs TRBV19 and TRBJ2-1; the match to TRBD2 covers 8 bases. J gave up 3 bases and V 7 bases, and 5 bases lay outside the gene matches. Germline V gene lookup returns CDR1 LNHDA and CDR2 SQIVND (reference sequence). The CDR3 extends over 14 amino acids.

The V and J genes are TRBV2 and TRBJ2-7, with D perhaps TRBD1 (6 bases). V dropped 5 bases and J dropped 4 bases, with 9 bases sitting between them. The germline V gene has CDR1 SNHLY and CDR2 FYNNEI. The CDR3 spans 12 residues. CDR3 loop: CASSTTGYEQYF. In DNA, the CDR3 is TGTGCCAGCAGTACCACAGGGTACGAGCAGTACTTC.

The V and J genes are TRBV2 and TRBJ1-2; a possible D gene is TRBD1 (5 bases). From germline, CDR1 is SNHLY and CDR2 FYNNEI. This CDR3 region has 13 residues. The ends were cut back, 3 bases at V and 4 bases at J, with 9 bases in the middle. The CDR3 DNA follows: TGTGCCAGCAGTGAGCCGGGGCTCTATGGCTACACCTTC. Translation gives CASSEPGLYGYTF.

The chain combines TRBV27 with TRBJ1-6; 7 bases line up with TRBD1. The germline V gene encodes CDR1 MNHEY and CDR2 SMNVEV (reference sequence). CDR3 length: 13 amino acids. J lost 6 bases, V lost 7 bases, and 3 bases had no gene match. The CDR3 protein is CASNRGGNSPLHF. CDR3 nucleotides: TGTGCCAGCAACAGGGGTGGTAATTCACCCCTCCACTTT.

The rearrangement uses TRBV18 and TRBJ1-6; D not certain. This CDR3 region has 14 residues. V was shortened by 0 bases and J by 10 bases, with 10 bases between the two germline ends. Germline CDR1 and CDR2: KGHSH and LQKENI. In nucleotides, the CDR3 is TGTGCCAGCTCACCACCGGTGGCAGAGTCACCCCTCCACTTT. This translates into CASSPPVAESPLHF.

This chain connects TRBV30 to TRBJ1-4; 8 bases line up with TRBD1. Germline trimming cut 3 bases from V and 8 bases from J; bases unmatched to any gene: 11. CDR3 length: 15 residues. CDR1 is GTSNPN, CDR2 SVGIG, per germline (reference sequence). CDR3 nucleotides: TGTGCCTGGAGCCTCGGACAGGGACTCGGCGAAAAACTGTTTTTT. This gives the protein CAWSLGQGLGEKLFF.

This chain uses TRBV27 with TRBJ1-1; D gene unclear. The CDR3 runs to 11 residues. V lost 8 bases, J lost 6 bases, and 10 bases lay in between. The germline V gene has CDR1 MNHEY and CDR2 SMNVEV (reference sequence). CDR3 loop: CASRRGPEAFF. The CDR3, as DNA: TGTGCCAGCCGCCGAGGGCCTGAAGCTTTCTTT.

This chain uses TRBV7-9 with TRBJ1-2; D gene ambiguous. Germline CDR1 and CDR2: SEHNR and FQNEAQ (reference sequence). This CDR3 comprises 14 residues. Trimming left V 5 bases short and J 1 base short, with 11 bases between. The CDR3 loop is CASSPIGNNYGYTF. The DNA for the CDR3 is TGTGCCAGCAGCCCAATCGGGAATAACTATGGCTACACCTTC.

The chain couples TRBV13 to TRBJ1-5; TRBD1 might be the D (5 bases). CDR1 is PRHDT, CDR2 FYEKMQ, per germline (reference sequence). CDR3 length: 12 residues. Between the trimmed V and J ends, which lost 5 bases and 6 bases, there was a span of 8 bases. CDR3 loop: CASSRGGQPQHF. CDR3 DNA sequence: TGTGCCAGCAGCAGGGGCGGTCAGCCCCAGCATTTT. The full variable domain, with the rest looked up from reference TRBV13 and TRBJ1-5, is AAGVIQSPRHLIKEKRETATLKCYPIPRHDTVYWYQQGPGQDPQFLISFYEKMQSDKGSIPDRFSAQQFSDYHSELNMSSLELGDSALYFCASSRGGQPQHFGDGTRLSIL.

The rearrangement links TRBV23-1 to TRBJ1-6; TRBD1 matches at 11 bases. TRBV23-1 is treated as an ORF (open reading frame) with a function not yet certain. The V and J ends lost 7 bases and 13 bases, in that order; junction bases with no gene match: 15. The CDR3 totals 16 residues. CDR3 in DNA: TGCGCCAGCACCCTGGACAGGGGGCTTGTTCGGATTCCCCTCCACTTT. It yields the protein CASTLDRGLVRIPLHF.

This CDR3 is CASSRPTRGSGTDTQYF. The CDR3 DNA reads as TGCGCCAGCAGCCGCCCCACTCGGGGGAGTGGCACAGATACGCAGTATTTT. The chain combines TRBV5-1 with TRBJ2-3, with D perhaps matching TRBD2 (6 bases). Germline lookup yields CDR1 SGHRS and CDR2 YFSETQ. Trimming stripped 4 bases from V and 1 base from J, with 19 bases between. There are 17 residues in the CDR3.

V is TRBV29-1 and J is TRBJ2-7; possibly TRBD1 for D (6 bases). This CDR3 has 16 residues. Germline loops: CDR1 SQVTM, CDR2 ANQGSEA. V lost 4 bases, J lost 3 bases, and 22 bases lay in between. The CDR3 sequence: CSVGRGTGPKGYEQYF. In DNA, the CDR3 is TGCAGCGTTGGAAGGGGCACAGGGCCAAAGGGCTACGAGCAGTACTTC.

The genes are TRBV2 and TRBJ2-1; TRBD1 is a possible D gene (6 bases). The CDR3 runs 15 residues. Germline V gives CDR1 SNHLY, CDR2 FYNNEI. Deletions cut 2 bases from V and 4 bases from J, with 12 bases between. CDR3 coding DNA: TGTGCCAGCAGTGAAACTCAGGGGCCGTACAATGAGCAGTTCTTC. Its protein product is CASSETQGPYNEQFF.

The chain links TRBV14 to TRBJ1-2; D is possibly TRBD1 (6 bases). This CDR3 is 15 amino acids long. Germline CDR1 is SGHDN and CDR2 is FVKESK. With 0 bases removed from V and 6 bases from J, the gap between germline ends came to 14 bases. Here the CDR3 reads CASSQDEVTGHGYTF. CDR3 nucleotide sequence: TGTGCCAGCAGCCAAGACGAAGTAACAGGGCATGGCTACACCTTC.

The gene calls are TRBV29-1 and TRBJ2-2, with TRBD2 as a possible D gene (7 bases). The CDR3 length is 14 residues. V dropped 4 bases and J dropped 6 bases, with 15 bases sitting between them. Germline CDR1 and CDR2: SQVTM and ANQGSEA. CDR3 nucleotides: TGCAGCGTTGCAGGGAGGGGGAGCGCCGGGGAGCTGTTTTTT. This sequence encodes CSVAGRGSAGELFF.

The CDR3 loop is CASSYRAGASTDTQYF. The CDR3, as DNA: TGTGCCAGCAGTTACCGAGCGGGGGCCAGCACAGATACGCAGTATTTT. This chain connects TRBV6-5 to TRBJ2-3, with 8 positions matching TRBD2. This CDR3 has 16 residues. The germline gives CDR1 MNHEY, CDR2 SVGAGI. V dropped 2 bases and J dropped 0; count of bases not matched to a gene: 4.

The genes are TRBV5-1 and TRBJ1-5, with 9 bases that match TRBD1. Germline V CDR1 and CDR2: SGHRS, YFSETQ. V shed 4 bases, J shed 4 bases, and the junction held 3 bases outside the gene matches. This CDR3 spans 14 amino acids. The CDR3 region has the DNA TGCGCCAGCAGCCCCGGGACAGGGAATCAGCCCCAGCATTTT. Its protein is CASSPGTGNQPQHF.

This clone was detected only a few times. This chain links TRBV29-1 with TRBJ2-7; 7 nucleotides match TRBD1. The CDR3 loop spans 17 amino acids. In germline, CDR1 is SQVTM, CDR2 ANQGSEA. The trim removed 1 base at V and 6 bases at J, leaving 18 bases unmatched. Written as DNA, the CDR3 is TGCAGCGTTGAAGTCTGGAAGGTTGCGGAGACAGGGCTCGAGCAGTACTTC. Its translation: CSVEVWKVAETGLEQYF.